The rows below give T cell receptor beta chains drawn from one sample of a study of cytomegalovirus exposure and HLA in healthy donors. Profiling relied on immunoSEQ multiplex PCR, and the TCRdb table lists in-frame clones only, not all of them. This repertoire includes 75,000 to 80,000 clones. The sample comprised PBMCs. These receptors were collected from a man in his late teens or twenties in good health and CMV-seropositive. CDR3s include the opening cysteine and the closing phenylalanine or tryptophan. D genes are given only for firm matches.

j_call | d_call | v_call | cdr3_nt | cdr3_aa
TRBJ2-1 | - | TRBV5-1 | TGCGCCAGCAGCTTGGTAGTCTCGGGCGGGAATGAGCAGTTCTTC | CASSLVVSGGNEQFF
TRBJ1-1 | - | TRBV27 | TGTGCCAGCAGTTTATCCGCGGGTCCCTTATCTGAAGCTTTCTTT | CASSLSAGPLSEAFF
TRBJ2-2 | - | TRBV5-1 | TGCGCCAGCAGCTTGTCGACTGTCGCCGGGGAGCTGTTTTTT | CASSLSTVAGELFF
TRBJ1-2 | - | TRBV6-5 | TGTGCCAGCAGCCCGAGCTTCCTTAACTATGGCTACACCTTC | CASSPSFLNYGYTF
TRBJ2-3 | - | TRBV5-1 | TGCGCCAGCAGCTTGGGGGGCGGAATTAGCACAGATACGCAGTATTTT | CASSLGGGISTDTQYF
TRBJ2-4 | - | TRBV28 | TGTGCCAGCACCCCCAGCGGTGGGATGGTGATTCAGTACTTC | CASTPSGGMVIQYF
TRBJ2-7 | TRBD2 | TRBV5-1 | TGCGCCAGCAGCGTCAAATCCGGGACTAGAGCGGCTTACGAGCAGTACTTC | CASSVKSGTRAAYEQYF
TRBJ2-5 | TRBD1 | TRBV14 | TGTGCCAGCAGCCATCCGACAGGGGGCTATCGGACCCAGTACTTC | CASSHPTGGYRTQYF
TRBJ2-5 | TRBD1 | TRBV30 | TGTGCCTGGAGTTCAATGTACAGGGGAAACCAAGAGACCCAGTACTTC | CAWSSMYRGNQETQYF
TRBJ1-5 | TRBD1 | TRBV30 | TGTGCCTGGAGACGCGGGACAGGGGTGGTTCAGCCCCAGCATTTT | CAWRRGTGVVQPQHF
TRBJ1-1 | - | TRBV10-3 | TGTGCCACTGGGTCGGGAACTGAAACTTTCTTT | CATGSGTETFF
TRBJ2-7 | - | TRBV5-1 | TGCGCCAGCAGCTTGGCCGGTCGGGGAACCTACGAGCAGTACTTC | CASSLAGRGTYEQYF
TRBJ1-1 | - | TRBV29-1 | TGCAGCGTTGATGTAGAGAACACTGAAGCTTTCTTT | CSVDVENTEAFF
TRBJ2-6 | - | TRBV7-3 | TGTGCCAGCAGCCCGACCTCAGCGGGGGCCAACGTCCTGACTTTC | CASSPTSAGANVLTF
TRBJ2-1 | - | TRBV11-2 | TGTGCCAGCAGCTCAATAGTGGACAGCGAGCAGTTCTTC | CASSSIVDSEQFF
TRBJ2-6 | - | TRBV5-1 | TGCGCCAGCAGCTTAGAGTCTGGGGCCAACGTCCTGACTTTC | CASSLESGANVLTF
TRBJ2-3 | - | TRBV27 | TGTGCCAGCAGTTTAACCGGGACAACGCAGTATTTT | CASSLTGTTQYF
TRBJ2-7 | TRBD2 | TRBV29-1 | TGCAGCGTTGACTTGACTAGCGGAGCCTCCTACGAGCAGTACTTC | CSVDLTSGASYEQYF
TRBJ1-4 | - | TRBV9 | TGTGCCAGCAGCGCCGCCTTCGGGGGGAGAAATGAAAAACTGTTTTTT | CASSAAFGGRNEKLFF
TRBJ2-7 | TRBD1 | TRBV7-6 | TGTGCCAGCAGCCCGGGACAGGGAAGGATCAGCGAGCAGTACTTC | CASSPGQGRISEQYF
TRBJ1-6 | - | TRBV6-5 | TGTGCCAGCAGTTACTCTAGTAATTCACCCCTCCACTTT | CASSYSSNSPLHF
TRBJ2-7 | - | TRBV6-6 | TGTGCCAGCAGTCACGGACAAGTAGCCTACGAGCAGTACTTC | CASSHGQVAYEQYF
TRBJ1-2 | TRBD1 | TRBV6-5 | TGTGCCAGCAGTCGTACAGGGGGCGCGGACTATGGCTACACCTTC | CASSRTGGADYGYTF
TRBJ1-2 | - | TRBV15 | TGTGCCACCAGCAGAGATCTCGGGCAGGGAGGGGGCACCTTC | CATSRDLGQGGGTF
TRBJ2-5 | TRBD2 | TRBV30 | TGTGCCTGGAGTGTACGACTGACTAGCGGGGGGTCCCAAGAGACCCAGTACTTC | CAWSVRLTSGGSQETQYF
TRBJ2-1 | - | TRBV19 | TGTGCCAGTAGTATAGTGGGGAGTAGGGGGTTGTCCTACAATGAGCAGTTCTTC | CASSIVGSRGLSYNEQFF
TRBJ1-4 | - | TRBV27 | TGTGCCAGCAGTTTTGGGGGGGGAAGTCAGAATGAAAAACTGTTTTTT | CASSFGGGSQNEKLFF
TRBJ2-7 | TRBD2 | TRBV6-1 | TGTGCCAGCAGTGAAACGGGCGGGTGGCTAGCGGGAGCCAACGAGCAGTACTTC | CASSETGGWLAGANEQYF
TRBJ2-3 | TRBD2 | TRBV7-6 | TGTGCCAGCAGCTTAGTGTTTGCAAGCGGGGGACGCACAGATACGCAGTATTTT | CASSLVFASGGRTDTQYF
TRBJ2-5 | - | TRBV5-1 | TGCGCCAGCAGTCTGCGGGGAGAGACCCAGTACTTC | CASSLRGETQYF